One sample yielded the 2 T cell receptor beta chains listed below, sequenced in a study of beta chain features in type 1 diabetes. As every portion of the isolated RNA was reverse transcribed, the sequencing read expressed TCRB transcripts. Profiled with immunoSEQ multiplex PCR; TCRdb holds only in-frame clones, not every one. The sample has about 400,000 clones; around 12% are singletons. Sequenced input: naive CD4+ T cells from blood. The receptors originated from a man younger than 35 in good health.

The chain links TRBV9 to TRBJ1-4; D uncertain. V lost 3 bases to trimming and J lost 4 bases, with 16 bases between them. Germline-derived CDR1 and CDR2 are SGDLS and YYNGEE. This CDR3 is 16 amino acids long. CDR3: CASSGTARSYNEKLFF. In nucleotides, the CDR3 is TGTGCCAGCAGCGGTACAGCCCGATCATATAATGAAAAACTGTTTTTT.

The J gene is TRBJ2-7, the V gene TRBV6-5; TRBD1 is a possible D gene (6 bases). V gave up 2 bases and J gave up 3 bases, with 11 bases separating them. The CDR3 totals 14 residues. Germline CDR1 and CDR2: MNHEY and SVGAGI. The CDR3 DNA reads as TGTGCCAGCAGTTACGGCTACAGGGACTACGAGCAGTACTTC. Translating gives CASSYGYRDYEQYF.